Presented here are 7 T cell receptor beta chains from one specimen sequenced in a study of T cells in Graves' hyperthyroidism and ophthalmopathy. Regions amplified from RNA transcripts were the TCR beta CDR3 regions. The TCR CDR3 first-round RT-PCR relied on the HTBI primer set. In TCRdb, the multiplex PCR reads were re-called with MiXCR into one record per CDR3 protein. The sample carries 750,000 to 900,000 distinct CDR3 sequences, over 35% recorded once. The sample comprised blood. These receptors were obtained from a man aged 18 to 29 with Graves' hyperthyroidism.

This clonotype was counted between two and nine times. A much larger clone differs from this one at a single base, so this may be a read error. The chain has TRBV6-5 and TRBJ2-7; TRBD1 aligns across 11 bases. Per the germline V gene, CDR1 is MNHEY and CDR2 is SVGAGI. CDR3 size: 13 residues. V lost 6 bases and J lost 6; bases outside the gene matches: 4. The CDR3 DNA follows: TGTGCCAGCAGGCCCGGGACAGGGGGCGAGCAGTACTTC. It encodes CASRPGTGGEQYF.

The chain carries TRBV6-5 and TRBJ2-7, with a weak D call TRBD1 (6 bases). CDR3 length: 14 residues. Germline V CDR1 and CDR2: MNHEY, SVGAGI. The germline V and J ends were trimmed by 0 bases and 4 bases, with 10 bases remaining between them. In nucleotides, the CDR3 is TGTGCCAGCAGTTACTCGGTACAGGGATACGAGCAGTACTTC. Translation: CASSYSVQGYEQYF.

This chain joins TRBV7-6 and TRBJ2-7; possibly TRBD1 for D (6 bases). V was pared by 3 bases and J by 6 bases, with 27 bases between. The CDR3 contains 18 residues. Germline V gives CDR1 SGHVS, CDR2 FNYEAQ. The CDR3 sequence: CASSFNPSPGQHIGEQYF. The DNA for the CDR3 is TGTGCCAGCAGCTTTAACCCCTCCCCGGGACAACATATAGGCGAGCAGTACTTC.

This clonotype appeared many times. The chain joins TRBV15 to TRBJ2-7; possibly TRBD2 for D (5 bases). This CDR3 region has 14 residues. Germline V gene sequence: CDR1 LNHNV, CDR2 YYDKDF (reference sequence). V shed 3 bases and J shed 4 bases, with 13 bases lying between them. The CDR3 bases are TGTGCCACCAGCAGGAGCCGGGAAAGGTACGAGCAGTACTTC. It yields the protein CATSRSRERYEQYF.

This clonotype has only a few counts. This rearrangement joins TRBV7-3 to TRBJ2-6; a possible D gene is TRBD2 (5 bases). This CDR3 region has 17 residues. The germline CDR1 and CDR2 sequences are SGHTA and FQGTGA. V lost 5 bases to trimming and J lost 2 bases, with 16 bases between them. The CDR3 loop is CASSPSLVGAGANVLTF. The CDR3 nucleotides read TGTGCCAGCAGCCCTTCGTTGGTCGGGGCTGGGGCCAACGTCCTGACTTTC. Based on the CDR3 plus reference TRBV7-3 and TRBJ2-6, the full variable domain is GAGVSQTPSNKVTEKGKYVELRCDPISGHTALYWYRQSLGQGPEFLIYFQGTGAADDSGLPNDRFFAVRPEGSVSTLKIQRTERGDSAVYLCASSPSLVGAGANVLTFGAGSRLTVL.

This clonotype was seen more than once but under ten times. The chain has TRBV29-1 and TRBJ2-7; D perhaps matches TRBD1 (6 bases). The CDR3 is 16 residues long. The germline V and J ends were trimmed by 3 bases and 7 bases, with 25 bases remaining between them. Germline CDR1 and CDR2: SQVTM and ANQGSEA. This CDR3 is CSVEASPDRPRGEQYF. For the CDR3, the DNA is TGCAGCGTTGAGGCGTCCCCGGACAGACCCCGGGGTGAGCAGTACTTC.

This clonotype was counted ten times or more. This rearrangement joins TRBV15 to TRBJ2-2; 8 nucleotides match TRBD2. The germline V gene encodes CDR1 LNHNV and CDR2 YYDKDF (reference sequence). The CDR3 extends over 15 amino acids. After removal of 7 bases from V and 4 bases from J, the junction contained 8 bases not matched to a gene. CDR3 residues: CATTGGTTTTGELFF. The CDR3 coding sequence is TGTGCCACCACGGGGGGGACTACGACCACCGGGGAGCTGTTTTTT.